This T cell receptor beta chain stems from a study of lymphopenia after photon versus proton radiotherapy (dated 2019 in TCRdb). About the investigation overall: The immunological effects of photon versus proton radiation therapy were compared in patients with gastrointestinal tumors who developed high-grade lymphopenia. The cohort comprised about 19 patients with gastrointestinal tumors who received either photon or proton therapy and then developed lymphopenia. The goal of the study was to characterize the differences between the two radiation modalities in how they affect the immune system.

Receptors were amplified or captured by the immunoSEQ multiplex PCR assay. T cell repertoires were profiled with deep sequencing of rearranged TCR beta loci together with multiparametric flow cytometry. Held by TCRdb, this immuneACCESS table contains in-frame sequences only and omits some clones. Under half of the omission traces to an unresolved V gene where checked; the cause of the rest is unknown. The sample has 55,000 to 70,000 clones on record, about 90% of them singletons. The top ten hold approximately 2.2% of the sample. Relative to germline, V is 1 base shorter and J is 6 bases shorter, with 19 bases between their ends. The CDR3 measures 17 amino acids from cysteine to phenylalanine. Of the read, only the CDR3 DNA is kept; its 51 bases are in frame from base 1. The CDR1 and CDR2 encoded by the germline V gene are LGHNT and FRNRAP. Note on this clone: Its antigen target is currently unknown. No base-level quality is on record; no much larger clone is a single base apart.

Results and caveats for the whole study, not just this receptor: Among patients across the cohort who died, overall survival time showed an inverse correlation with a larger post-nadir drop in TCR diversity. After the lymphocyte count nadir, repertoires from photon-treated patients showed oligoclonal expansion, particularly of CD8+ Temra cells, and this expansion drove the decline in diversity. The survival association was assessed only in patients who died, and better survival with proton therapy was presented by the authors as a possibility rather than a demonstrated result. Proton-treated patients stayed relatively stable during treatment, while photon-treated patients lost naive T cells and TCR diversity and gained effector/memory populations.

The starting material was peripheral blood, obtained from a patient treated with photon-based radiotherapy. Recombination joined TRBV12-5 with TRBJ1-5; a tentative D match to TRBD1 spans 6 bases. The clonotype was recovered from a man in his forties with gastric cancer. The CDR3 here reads CASGLGYDSPTGQPQHF. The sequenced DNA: TGTGCTAGTGGTTTGGGGTACGACTCCCCGACAGGTCAGCCCCAGCATTTT.